This TCR beta chain emerged from a study of prognosis after radiotherapy for stage I lung cancer. The wider study: Newly diagnosed primary stage I lung tumors were found in around 14 patients, while oligometastatic NSCLC after surgical resection of the primary tumor was found in roughly 5. Enrolled patients (approximately twelve men, roughly six women) had a median age of around 70 years and an age range of about 50 to 85 years. Radiotherapy was followed by distant metastases in a handful of patients, which appeared at a median of around seven months; 15 patients showed no significant progression.

The germline gives CDR1 DFQATT, CDR2 SNEGSKA (reference sequence). The CDR3 is 12 residues long. Trimming shortened V by 5 bases and J by 6 bases, and 14 bases separated the two germline ends. The sample holds many counts of this clonotype. Genomic DNA served as the source from which two-round multiplex PCR generated TCR beta CDR3 amplicons. Each TRBV and TRBJ gene had its own primer in the first PCR round. MiXCR, run by TCRdb on the multiplex PCR reads, gives a single entry per CDR3 protein. The table has just under 20,000 distinct CDR3 sequences, approximately 28% seen once; the top ten hold 22%. The V gene is TRBV20-1, the J gene TRBJ2-7; D ambiguous. This receptor was identified in a donor aged 50 or older with non-small cell lung cancer. The sample here was PBMCs, taken before or after stereotactic body radiation therapy (not recorded which). CDR3 residues: CSAGLADLEQYF. The CDR3 DNA sequence: TGCAGTGCTGGTCTTGCAGATCTCGAGCAGTACTTC.